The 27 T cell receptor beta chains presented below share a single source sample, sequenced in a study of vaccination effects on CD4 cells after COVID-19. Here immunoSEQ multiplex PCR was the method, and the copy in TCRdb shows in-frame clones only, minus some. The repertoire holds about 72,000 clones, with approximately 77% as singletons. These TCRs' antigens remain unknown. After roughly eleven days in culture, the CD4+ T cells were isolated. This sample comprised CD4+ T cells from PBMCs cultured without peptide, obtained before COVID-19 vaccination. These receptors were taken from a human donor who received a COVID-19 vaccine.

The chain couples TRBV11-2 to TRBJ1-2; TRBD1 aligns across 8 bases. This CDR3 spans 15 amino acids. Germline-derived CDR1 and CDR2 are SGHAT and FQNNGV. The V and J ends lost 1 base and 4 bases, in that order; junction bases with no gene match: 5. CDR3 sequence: CASSLVGQEGYGYTF. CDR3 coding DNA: TGTGCCAGCAGCTTAGTGGGACAGGAGGGCTATGGCTACACCTTC.

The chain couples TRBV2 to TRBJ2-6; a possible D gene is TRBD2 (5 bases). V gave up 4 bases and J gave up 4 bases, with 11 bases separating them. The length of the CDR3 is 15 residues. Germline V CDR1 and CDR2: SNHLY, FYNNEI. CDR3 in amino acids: CASSGPPGGANVLTF. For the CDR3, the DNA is TGTGCCAGCAGTGGGCCCCCGGGAGGGGCCAACGTCCTGACTTTC. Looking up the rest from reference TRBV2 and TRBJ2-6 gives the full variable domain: EPEVTQTPSHQVTQMGQEVILRCVPISNHLYFYWYRQILGQKVEFLVSFYNNEISEKSEIFDDQFSVERPDGSNFTLKIRSTKLEDSAMYFCASSGPPGGANVLTFGAGSRLTVL.

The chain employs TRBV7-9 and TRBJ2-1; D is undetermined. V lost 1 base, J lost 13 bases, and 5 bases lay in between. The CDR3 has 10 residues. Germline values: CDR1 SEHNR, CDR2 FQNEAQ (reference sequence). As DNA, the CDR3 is TGTGCCAGCAGCTTAGAGGTCCAGTTCTTC. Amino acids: CASSLEVQFF.

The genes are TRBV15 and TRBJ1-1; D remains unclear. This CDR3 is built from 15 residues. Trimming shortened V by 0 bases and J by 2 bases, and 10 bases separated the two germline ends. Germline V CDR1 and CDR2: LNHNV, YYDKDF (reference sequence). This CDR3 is CATSRDPPRNTEAFF. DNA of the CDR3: TGTGCCACCAGCAGAGATCCCCCCAGAAACACTGAAGCTTTCTTT. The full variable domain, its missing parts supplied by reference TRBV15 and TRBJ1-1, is DAMVIQNPRYQVTQFGKPVTLSCSQTLNHNVMYWYQQKSSQAPKLLFHYYDKDFNNEADTPDNFQSRRPNTSFCFLDIRSPGLGDTAMYLCATSRDPPRNTEAFFGQGTRLTVV.

CDR3 sequence (DNA): TGTGCCAGCAGCCCAGGGGGAATCACTGAAGCTTTCTTT. Its protein is CASSPGGITEAFF. The chain is built from TRBV2 and TRBJ1-1, with 7 bases fitting TRBD1. This CDR3 spans 13 amino acids. Trimming cost V 6 bases and J 4 bases; bases outside gene matches: 5. Germline-derived CDR1 and CDR2 are SNHLY and FYNNEI.

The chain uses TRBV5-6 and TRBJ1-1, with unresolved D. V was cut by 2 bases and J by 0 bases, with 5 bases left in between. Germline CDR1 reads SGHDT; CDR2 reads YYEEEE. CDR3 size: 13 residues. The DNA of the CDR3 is TGTGCCAGCAGCTTCGAGGTGAACACTGAAGCTTTCTTT. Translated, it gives CASSFEVNTEAFF.

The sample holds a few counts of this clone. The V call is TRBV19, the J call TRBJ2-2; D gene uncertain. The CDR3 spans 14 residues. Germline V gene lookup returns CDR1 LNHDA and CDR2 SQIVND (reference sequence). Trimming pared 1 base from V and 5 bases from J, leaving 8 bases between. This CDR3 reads CASSIVGVTGELFF. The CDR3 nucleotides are TGTGCCAGTAGTATAGTAGGAGTTACCGGGGAGCTGTTTTTT. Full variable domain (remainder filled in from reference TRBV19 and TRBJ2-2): DGGITQSPKYLFRKEGQNVTLSCEQNLNHDAMYWYRQDPGQGLRLIYYSQIVNDFQKGDIAEGYSVSREKKESFPLTVTSAQKNPTAFYLCASSIVGVTGELFFGEGSRLTVL.

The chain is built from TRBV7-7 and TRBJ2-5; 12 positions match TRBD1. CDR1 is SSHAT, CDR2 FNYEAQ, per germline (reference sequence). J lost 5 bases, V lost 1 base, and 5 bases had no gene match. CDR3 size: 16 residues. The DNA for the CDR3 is TGTGCCAGCAGCTTAGGGACCGGGACAGGGGGCGAGACCCAGTACTTC. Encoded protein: CASSLGTGTGGETQYF.

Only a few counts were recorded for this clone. CDR3 sequence (DNA): TGTGCCAGCAGAAGTCCCAACACCGGGGAGCTGTTTTTT. It yields the protein CASRSPNTGELFF. The J gene is TRBJ2-2, the V gene TRBV7-2; D not resolved. Germline V gene data show CDR1 as SGHTA and CDR2 as FQGNSA. The CDR3 is made up of 13 amino acids. V was cut by 6 bases and J by 2 bases, with 7 bases left in between. The full variable domain, rest sourced from reference TRBV7-2 and TRBJ2-2, is GAGVSQSPSNKVTEKGKDVELRCDPISGHTALYWYRQSLGQGLEFLIYFQGNSAPDKSGLPSDRFSAERTGGSVSTLTIQRTQQEDSAVYLCASRSPNTGELFFGEGSRLTVL.

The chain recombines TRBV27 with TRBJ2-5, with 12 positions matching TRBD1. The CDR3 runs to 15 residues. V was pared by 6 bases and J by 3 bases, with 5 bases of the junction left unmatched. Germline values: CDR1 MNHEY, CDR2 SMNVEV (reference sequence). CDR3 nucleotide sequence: TGTGCCAGCAGAACCGGGACAGGGGGCGAAGAGACCCAGTACTTC. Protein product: CASRTGTGGEETQYF.

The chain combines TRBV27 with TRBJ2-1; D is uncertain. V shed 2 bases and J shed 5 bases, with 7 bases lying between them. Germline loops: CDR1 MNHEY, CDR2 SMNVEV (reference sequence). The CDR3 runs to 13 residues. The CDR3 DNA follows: TGTGCCAGCAGTTTAAGGCAGCACAATGAGCAGTTCTTC. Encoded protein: CASSLRQHNEQFF.

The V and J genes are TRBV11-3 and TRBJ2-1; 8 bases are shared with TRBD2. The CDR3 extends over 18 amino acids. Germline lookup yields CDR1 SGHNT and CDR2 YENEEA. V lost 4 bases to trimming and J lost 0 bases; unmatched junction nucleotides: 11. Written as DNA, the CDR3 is TGTGCCAGCAGCTCAAGCTATGGGCGGGGGGCCTCCTACAATGAGCAGTTCTTC. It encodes CASSSSYGRGASYNEQFF.

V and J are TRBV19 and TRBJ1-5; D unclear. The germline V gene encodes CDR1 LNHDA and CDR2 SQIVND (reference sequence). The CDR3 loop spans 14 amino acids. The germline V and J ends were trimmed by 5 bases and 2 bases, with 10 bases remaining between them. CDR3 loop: CASSYTGRNQPQHF. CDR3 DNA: TGTGCCAGTAGTTACACCGGACGCAATCAGCCCCAGCATTTT.

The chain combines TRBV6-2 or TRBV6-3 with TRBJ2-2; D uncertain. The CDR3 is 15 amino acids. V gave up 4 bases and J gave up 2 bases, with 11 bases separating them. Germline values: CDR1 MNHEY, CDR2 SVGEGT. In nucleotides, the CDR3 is TGTGCCAGCAGTTGGTCGAGAAGAAACACCGGGGAGCTGTTTTTT. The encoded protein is CASSWSRRNTGELFF.

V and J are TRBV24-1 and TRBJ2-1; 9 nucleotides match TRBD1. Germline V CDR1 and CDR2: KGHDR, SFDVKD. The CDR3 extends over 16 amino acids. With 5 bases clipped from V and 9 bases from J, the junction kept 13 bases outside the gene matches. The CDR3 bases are TGTGCCACCAGTGCACTGACAGGGGGAGGATTGGGTGAGCAGTTCTTC. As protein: CATSALTGGGLGEQFF.

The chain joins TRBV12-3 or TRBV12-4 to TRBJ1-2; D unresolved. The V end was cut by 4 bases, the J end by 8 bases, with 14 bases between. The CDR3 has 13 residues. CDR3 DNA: TGTGCCAGCAGTTCTCGCGTTGTGAGAGGCTACACCTTC. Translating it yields CASSSRVVRGYTF.

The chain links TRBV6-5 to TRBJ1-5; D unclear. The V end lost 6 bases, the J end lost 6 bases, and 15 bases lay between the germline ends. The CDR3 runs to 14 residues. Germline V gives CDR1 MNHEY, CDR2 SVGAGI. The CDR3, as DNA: TGTGCCAGCAGCCTCGAGAGGGTGGGTCAGCCCCAGCATTTT. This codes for CASSLERVGQPQHF.

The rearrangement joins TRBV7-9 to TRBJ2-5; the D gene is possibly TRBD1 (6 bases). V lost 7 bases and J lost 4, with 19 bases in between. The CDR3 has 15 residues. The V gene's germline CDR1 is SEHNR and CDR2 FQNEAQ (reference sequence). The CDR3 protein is CASTRTVGGPETQYF. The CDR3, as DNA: TGTGCCAGCACCCGGACAGTTGGGGGCCCAGAGACCCAGTACTTC. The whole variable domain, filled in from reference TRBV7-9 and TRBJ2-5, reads DTGVSQNPRHKITKRGQNVTFRCDPISEHNRLYWYRQTLGQGPEFLTYFQNEAQLEKSRLLSDRFSAERPKGSFSTLEIQRTEQGDSAMYLCASTRTVGGPETQYFGPGTRLLVL.

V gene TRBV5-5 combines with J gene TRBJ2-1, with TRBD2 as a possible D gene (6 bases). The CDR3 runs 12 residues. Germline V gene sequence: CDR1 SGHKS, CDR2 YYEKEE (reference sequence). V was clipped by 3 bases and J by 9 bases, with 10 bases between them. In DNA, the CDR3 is TGTGCCAGCAGCTCCCCCGGGGGTGAGCAGTTCTTC. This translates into CASSSPGGEQFF.

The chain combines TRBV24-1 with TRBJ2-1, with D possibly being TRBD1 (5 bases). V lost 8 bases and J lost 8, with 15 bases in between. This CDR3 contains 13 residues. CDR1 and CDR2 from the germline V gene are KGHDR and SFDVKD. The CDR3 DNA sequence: TGTGCCACCAATTCGGGCAGGGCGGATGAGCAGTTCTTC. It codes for CATNSGRADEQFF.

The CDR3 DNA reads as TGTGCCAGCAGCCCTGACAGGGCAGATACGCAGTATTTT. Translating it yields CASSPDRADTQYF. This sequence joins TRBV6-4 and TRBJ2-3; 7 nucleotides line up with TRBD1. Trimming removed 6 bases from V and 4 bases from J; junction bases left unmatched: 4. CDR3 length: 13 residues. Germline CDR1 is MRHNA and CDR2 is SNTAGT.

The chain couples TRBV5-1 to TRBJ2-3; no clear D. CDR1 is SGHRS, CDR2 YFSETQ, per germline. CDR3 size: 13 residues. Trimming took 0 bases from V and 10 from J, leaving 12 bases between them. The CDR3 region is CASSLVVMQAQYF. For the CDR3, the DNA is TGCGCCAGCAGCTTGGTCGTTATGCAAGCGCAGTATTTT.

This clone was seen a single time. The CDR3 here is CASSLLYRNTEAFF. In DNA, the CDR3 is TGTGCCAGCAGCCTACTCTACAGGAACACTGAAGCTTTCTTT. The rearrangement links TRBV6-5 to TRBJ1-1; D unclear. Germline values: CDR1 MNHEY, CDR2 SVGAGI. This CDR3 comprises 14 residues. V shed 6 bases and J shed 1 base, with 12 bases lying between them.

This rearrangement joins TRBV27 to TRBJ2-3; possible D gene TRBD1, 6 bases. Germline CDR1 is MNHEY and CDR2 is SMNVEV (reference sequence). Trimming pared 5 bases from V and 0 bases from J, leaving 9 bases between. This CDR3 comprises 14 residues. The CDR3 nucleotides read TGTGCCAGCAGTATGGGACATAGCACAGATACGCAGTATTTT. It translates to CASSMGHSTDTQYF.

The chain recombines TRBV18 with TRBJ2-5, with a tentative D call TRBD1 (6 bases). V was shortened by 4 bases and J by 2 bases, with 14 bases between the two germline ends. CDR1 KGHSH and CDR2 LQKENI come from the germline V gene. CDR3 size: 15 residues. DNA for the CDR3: TGTGCCAGCTCACAGGGGACAAACAGACAAGAGACCCAGTACTTC. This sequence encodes CASSQGTNRQETQYF.

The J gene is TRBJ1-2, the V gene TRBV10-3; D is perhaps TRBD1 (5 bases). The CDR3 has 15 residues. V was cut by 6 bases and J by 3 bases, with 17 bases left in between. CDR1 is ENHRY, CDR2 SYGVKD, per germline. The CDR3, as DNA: TGTGCCATCAGAAACCCTAGGGACGGAGACTATGGCTACACCTTC. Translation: CAIRNPRDGDYGYTF.

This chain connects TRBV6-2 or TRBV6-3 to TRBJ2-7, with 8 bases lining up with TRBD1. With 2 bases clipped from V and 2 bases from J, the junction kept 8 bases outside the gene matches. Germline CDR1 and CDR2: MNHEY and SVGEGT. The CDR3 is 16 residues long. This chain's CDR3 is CASSYERQGAAYEQYV. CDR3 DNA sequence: TGTGCCAGCAGTTACGAGCGGCAGGGGGCCGCCTACGAGCAGTACGTC.